This T cell receptor beta chain emerged from a study of PD-1 blockade in classical Hodgkin lymphoma. As for the study in general: Each patient was given nivolumab 3 mg/kg through a vein every 2 weeks. Findings and limits, study-wide: The authors excluded patients who started nivolumab under 1 year after ASCT. It was among complete responders that baseline diversity resembled that of newly diagnosed patients. Why the repertoires differ is still unclear, perhaps disease activity or prior therapy.

Repertoires were generated with immunoSEQ multiplex PCR, while TCRdb's copy carries only in-frame clones and drops some. The data show roughly 61,000 clones, around 90% seen once. A word on this clone: Its antigen is unknown.

Autologous stem cell transplantation was followed by relapse in every patient, and brentuximab vedotin exposure varied. The specimen comprised peripheral blood mononuclear cells (PBMCs), sampled before the second cycle of nivolumab. The receptor comes from a human donor with classical Hodgkin lymphoma.

The CDR3 DNA reads TGTGCCAGTAGTGAACCCTATGAGACCCAGTACTTC. Translating gives CASSEPYETQYF. V usage is TRBV19 and J usage is TRBJ2-5; D remains unclear. V lost 5 bases, J lost 5 bases, and 9 bases lay in between. The CDR3 covers 12 residues. Per germline, CDR1 LNHDA and CDR2 SQIVND (reference sequence).